This TCR beta chain was recovered during a study of vaccination effects on CD4 cells after COVID-19. Details on this clone: Its antigen remains unidentified.

Libraries were prepared by immunoSEQ multiplex PCR; TCRdb keeps only in-frame clonotypes and omits some of them. The data show some 61,000 clones, about 80% seen once. Sequencing in the ViraFEST assay came after antigen-specific CD4+ T cells had been expanded with viral peptide pools, which were used to stimulate PBMC. Following culture for around 10 days, CD4+ T cells were isolated. Participants got two doses of BNT162b2 or mRNA-1273 vaccine. Supplemented with 7.5 to 10 IU/ml IL-2 and around 10 ug/ml peptides, more than 1.5 million PBMC per well were kept in culture. The ends were cut back, 3 bases at V and 1 base at J, with 6 bases in the middle. Germline lookup yields CDR1 KGHSH and CDR2 LQKENI. The CDR3 is made up of 13 amino acids.

This chain links TRBV18 with TRBJ1-1; D gene uncertain. This sequence originates from a human donor who received a COVID-19 vaccine. Sequenced material: CD4+ T cells from PBMCs cultured with HCoV-OC43 spike peptides, taken after COVID-19 vaccination. Specified subset: HCoV-OC43 spike overlapping peptide pool stimulation. The CDR3 DNA sequence: TGTGCCAGCTCACCTAGTCAGAACACTGAAGCTTTCTTT. Its translation: CASSPSQNTEAFF.